Presented here are 9 T cell receptor beta chains from one specimen sequenced in a study of shared clonotypes between healthy human individuals. TCRdb keeps only in-frame clones here, not all; method: immunoSEQ multiplex PCR. The sample includes 600,000 or so clones, approximately 96% of them seen just once. Terminally differentiated effector memory CD45RA+ cells were excluded by CCR7 positive selection of CD45RO-negative cells. Sequencing used naive CD8+ T cells sorted from blood. The receptors were gathered from a woman aged 25-40 years in good health.

This chain uses TRBV28 with TRBJ2-1; a weak D match, TRBD2 (5 bases). The CDR3 runs to 18 residues. V dropped 6 bases and J dropped 1 base, with 22 bases sitting between them. From germline, CDR1 is MDHEN and CDR2 SYDVKM. The CDR3 nucleotides read TGTGCCAGCAGACTGAGGGCACGGTGGGAGTGGTCCTACAATGAGCAGTTCTTC. As protein: CASRLRARWEWSYNEQFF.

J is TRBJ1-5 and V is TRBV28; no firm D call. The V end was cut by 6 bases, the J end by 0 bases, with 12 bases between. The germline V gene encodes CDR1 MDHEN and CDR2 SYDVKM. The CDR3 runs to 15 residues. CDR3 bases: TGTGCCAGCAGCCCCCGTACTCATAGCAATCAGCCCCAGCATTTT. Translated: CASSPRTHSNQPQHF.

V usage is TRBV7-9 and J usage is TRBJ1-1, with a possible D match to TRBD1 (5 bases). V lost 6 bases, J lost 7 bases, and 12 bases lay in between. Germline V lookup: CDR1 SEHNR, CDR2 FQNEAQ (reference sequence). This CDR3 spans 12 amino acids. CDR3 nucleotides: TGTGCCAGCAGGGATGCGGGGGTTGAAGCTTTCTTT. Amino acids: CASRDAGVEAFF.

The table lists this clone with a count of one. The V gene is TRBV27, the J gene TRBJ2-1, with 8 bases matching TRBD2. V lost 2 bases, J lost 8 bases, and 5 bases stayed unmatched. The CDR3 spans 14 residues. Germline loops: CDR1 MNHEY, CDR2 SMNVEV (reference sequence). CDR3 region: CASSLTGGPHEQFF. The CDR3 nucleotides read TGTGCCAGCAGTTTAACGGGAGGGCCGCATGAGCAGTTCTTC.

The rearrangement links TRBV5-8 to TRBJ2-7, with 8 nucleotides matching TRBD2. The germline V gene encodes CDR1 SGHTS and CDR2 YDEGEE. The V and J ends lost 2 bases and 3 bases, in that order; junction bases with no gene match: 10. This CDR3 is built from 16 residues. CDR3 DNA: TGTGCCAGCAGCTTCCCCCCTAGAGCGGGAGTCTACGAGCAGTACTTC. Protein: CASSFPPRAGVYEQYF.

This clone was seen once. The V call is TRBV4-1, the J call TRBJ2-2, with 10 positions matching TRBD2. V lost 5 bases, J lost 4 bases, and 25 bases stayed unmatched. Germline V CDR1 and CDR2: MGHRA, YSYEKL. This CDR3 is built from 22 residues. Here the CDR3 DNA reads TGCGCCAGCAGCTATTCCGGGAGCCCCGGGCGAGCGGGAGGGCGGGTCACCGGGGAGCTGTTTTTT. Residues: CASSYSGSPGRAGGRVTGELFF.

The chain combines TRBV7-9 with TRBJ2-2; possibly TRBD1 for D (6 bases). Germline lookup yields CDR1 SEHNR and CDR2 FQNEAQ (reference sequence). With 5 bases removed from V and 1 base from J, the gap between germline ends came to 14 bases. The CDR3 sequence is 16 residues long. The CDR3: CASSPRTGRNTGELFF. The CDR3 DNA sequence: TGTGCCAGCAGCCCTAGAACAGGGAGGAACACCGGGGAGCTGTTTTTT. Using reference TRBV7-9 and TRBJ2-2 for the parts outside the CDR3, the full variable domain is DTGVSQNPRHKITKRGQNVTFRCDPISEHNRLYWYRQTLGQGPEFLTYFQNEAQLEKSRLLSDRFSAERPKGSFSTLEIQRTEQGDSAMYLCASSPRTGRNTGELFFGEGSRLTVL.

The rearrangement links TRBV27 to TRBJ2-7, with D unresolved. V lost 0 bases and J 2 bases, leaving 8 bases between the germline ends. The CDR3 runs 14 residues. The germline V gene encodes CDR1 MNHEY and CDR2 SMNVEV (reference sequence). CDR3 in amino acids: CASSLSFGTYEQYF. CDR3 bases: TGTGCCAGCAGTTTATCTTTCGGAACCTACGAGCAGTACTTC.

The rearrangement uses TRBV27 and TRBJ2-3; TRBD2 might be the D (5 bases). The CDR3 consists of 15 residues. V lost 6 bases and J 5 bases, leaving 18 bases between the germline ends. Germline CDR1 reads MNHEY; CDR2 reads SMNVEV (reference sequence). DNA for the CDR3: TGTGCCAGCAGCTTACTACTAGGAGGAAGAGATACGCAGTATTTT. This gives the protein CASSLLLGGRDTQYF.